This T cell receptor beta chain came from a study of blood T cell repertoires in COVID-19 (dated by TCRdb to about 2020). For the study in its entirety: Collaborator samples came from the United States, Italy and Spain and covered acute and convalescent phases of COVID-19. The prospective study material was composed of cDNA or gDNA derived from T cells, B-cell-depleted T cells, or PBMCs. The dataset comprised deeply sampled blood TCRbeta repertoires from subjects exposed to, actively infected with, or recovered from COVID-19. The repertoires were released in a freely available public database intended as a resource for research on the immune response to SARS-CoV-2. The samples were drawn from the first 160 participants of the ongoing ImmuneRACE study and from roughly 1,300 subjects provided by 6 global collaborators. The sample metadata nearly always contained a de-identified subject ID, COVID-19 status, age in years and sex. Where available, HLA class I and class II types were taken from metadata supplied by the sample provider and were not determined by assay-based typing.

Each collaborating institution followed its own protocols to collect whole blood in K2EDTA tubes. For TCRbeta analysis, collaborators shipped samples as frozen whole blood, isolated PBMCs, or DNA extracted from either of those sample types. Comments on this clone: It has no known antigen specificity. Base qualities are not recorded, but no much larger clone differs from it by a single base.

From the germline V gene, CDR1 is KGHSY and CDR2 is FQNENV. The CDR3 covers 14 residues, taking in both the cysteine and the phenylalanine. The retained sequence is limited to the CDR3, 42 bases, with the frame set at the first base. From V the trimming removes 6 bases and from J it removes 7 bases, while the gene matches leave 11 bases of the junction unaccounted for. Study-level results and caveats: Clinical and demographic metadata were provided uncurated, with the amount varying by source and participant.

The immunoSEQ Assay, a bias-controlled multiplex PCR, was used to amplify TCRbeta CDR3 regions from genomic DNA. From the authors' description of their analysis: The number of nucleated cells in each sample was estimated from the amplification of reference gene primers within the assay. Sequence reads were collapsed and filtered to measure the absolute abundance of every unique TCRbeta CDR3 rearrangement. For each sample, productive Simpson clonality was calculated by taking the square root of Simpson's diversity index across productive rearrangements. What TCRdb holds here is the immuneACCESS table cut down to in-frame rearrangements. Part of the clones is not present; checked against another copy, under half of the missing clones reflect an unresolved V gene, and the others are unexplained. V, J and clone size are those of that table, while D and trimming were read from the DNA. The sample includes approximately 180,000 clones, with about 87% observed a single time. Around 1.5% of the sample is taken by the ten largest.

This clonotype was sampled from a woman aged 45-65 years with acute or convalescent COVID-19. What was sequenced was peripheral blood. The chain is encoded by TRBV16 joined to TRBJ1-2; 7 central bases correspond to TRBD1. The CDR3 corresponds to CASRHPYRGSGYTF. The DNA sequence is as follows: TGTGCCAGCAGACATCCCTACAGGGGTAGTGGCTACACCTTC.